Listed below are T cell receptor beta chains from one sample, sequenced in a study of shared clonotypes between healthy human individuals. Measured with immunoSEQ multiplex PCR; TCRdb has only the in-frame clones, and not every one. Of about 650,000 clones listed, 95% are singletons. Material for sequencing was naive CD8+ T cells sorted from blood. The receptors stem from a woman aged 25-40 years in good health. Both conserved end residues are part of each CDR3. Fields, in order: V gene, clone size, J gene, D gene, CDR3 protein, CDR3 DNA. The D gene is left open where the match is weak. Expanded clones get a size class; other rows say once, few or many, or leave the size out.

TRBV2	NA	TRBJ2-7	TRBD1	CASRPGQFSYEQYF	TGTGCCAGCAGGCCGGGACAGTTTTCCTACGAGCAGTACTTC
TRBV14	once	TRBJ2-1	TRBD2	CASSQESLAGAFWDNEQFF	TGTGCCAGCAGCCAAGAATCACTAGCGGGAGCGTTCTGGGACAATGAGCAGTTCTTC
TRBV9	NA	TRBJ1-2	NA	CASSVNTLHGYTF	TGTGCCAGCAGCGTTAATACCTTGCATGGCTACACCTTC
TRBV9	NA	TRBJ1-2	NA	CASSAPTDSSSWTF	TGTGCCAGCAGCGCCCCGACAGATTCCTCCTCCTGGACCTTC
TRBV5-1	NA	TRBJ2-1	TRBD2	CASSLQSSGSPDEQFF	TGCGCCAGCAGCTTGCAGTCTAGCGGGAGTCCGGATGAGCAGTTCTTC
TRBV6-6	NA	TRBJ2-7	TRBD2	CASSLMAGGTYEQYF	TGTGCCAGCAGTCTCATGGCGGGAGGGACCTACGAGCAGTACTTC
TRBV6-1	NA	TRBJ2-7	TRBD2	CASIRDGTSDHEQYF	TGTGCCAGCATCAGAGACGGGACTAGCGACCACGAGCAGTACTTC
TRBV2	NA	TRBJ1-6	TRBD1	CASSERDSSYNSPLHF	TGTGCCAGCAGCGAGAGGGACAGCTCCTATAATTCACCCCTCCACTTT
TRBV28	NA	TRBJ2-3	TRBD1	CASSSTGWTDTQYF	TGTGCCAGCAGTTCGACAGGGTGGACAGATACGCAGTATTTT
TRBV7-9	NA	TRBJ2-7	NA	CASSYGQTYEQYF	TGTGCCAGCAGCTATGGACAGACCTACGAGCAGTACTTC
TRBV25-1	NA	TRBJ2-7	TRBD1	CASSESHRGAYEQYF	TGTGCCAGCAGTGAATCGCACAGGGGGGCCTACGAGCAGTACTTC
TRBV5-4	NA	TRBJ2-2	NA	CASSRNWDAGELFF	TGTGCCAGCAGCCGTAACTGGGACGCCGGGGAGCTGTTTTTT
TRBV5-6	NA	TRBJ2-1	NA	CASSLQAIPNEQFF	TGTGCCAGCAGCTTACAGGCCATTCCCAATGAGCAGTTCTTC
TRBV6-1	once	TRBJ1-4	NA	CASTSRAGTNEKLFF	TGTGCCAGCACTTCCAGGGCCGGGACTAATGAAAAACTGTTTTTT
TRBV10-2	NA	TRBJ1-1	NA	CASSEAGHANTEAFF	TGCGCCAGCAGTGAGGCGGGACACGCCAACACTGAAGCTTTCTTT
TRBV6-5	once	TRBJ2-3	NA	CASSYGSGTDTQYF	TGTGCCAGCAGTTACGGATCGGGGACAGATACGCAGTATTTT
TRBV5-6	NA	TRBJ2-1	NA	CASSLASQGNEQFF	TGTGCCAGCAGCTTGGCTTCCCAAGGCAATGAGCAGTTCTTC
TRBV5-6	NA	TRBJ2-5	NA	CASSLTRMETQYF	TGTGCCAGCAGCTTGACCAGGATGGAGACCCAGTACTTC
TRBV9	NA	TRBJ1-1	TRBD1	CASSVRGGTANTEAFF	TGTGCCAGCAGCGTAAGAGGGGGGACAGCGAACACTGAAGCTTTCTTT
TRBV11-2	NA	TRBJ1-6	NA	CASSLEGRENSPLHF	TGTGCCAGCAGCTTAGAAGGGAGAGAAAATTCACCCCTCCACTTT
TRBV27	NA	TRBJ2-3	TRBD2	CASSKSSGALDTQYF	TGTGCCAGCAGTAAATCTAGCGGGGCTTTAGATACGCAGTATTTT
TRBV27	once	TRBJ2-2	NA	CASGAGELFF	TGTGCCAGCGGGGCCGGGGAGCTGTTTTTT
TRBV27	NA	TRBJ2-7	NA	CASSLNRAYEQYF	TGTGCCAGCAGTCTCAACAGGGCTTACGAGCAGTACTTC
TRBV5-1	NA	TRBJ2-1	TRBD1	CASSVGTDYNEQFF	TGCGCCAGCAGCGTCGGGACAGACTACAATGAGCAGTTCTTC
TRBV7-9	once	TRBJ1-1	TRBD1	CASSSGTGGLNTEAFF	TGTGCCAGCAGCTCCGGGACAGGGGGTTTGAACACTGAAGCTTTCTTT
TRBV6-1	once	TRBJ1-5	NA	CASSVPSSRGRDQPQHF	TGTGCCAGCAGTGTCCCCTCCTCCAGGGGACGTGATCAGCCCCAGCATTTT
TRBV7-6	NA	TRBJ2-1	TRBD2	CASSLWGGSSYNEQFF	TGTGCCAGCAGCTTATGGGGCGGGAGCTCCTACAATGAGCAGTTCTTC
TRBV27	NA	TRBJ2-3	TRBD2	CASSLLAGLSGDTQYF	TGTGCCAGCAGTTTATTAGCGGGATTGTCCGGAGATACGCAGTATTTT
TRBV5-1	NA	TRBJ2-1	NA	CASSHRVGEQFF	TGCGCCAGCAGCCACAGGGTAGGTGAGCAGTTCTTC
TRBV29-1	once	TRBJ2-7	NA	CSADTGKGSSYEQYF	TGCAGCGCCGATACAGGGAAGGGCAGCTCCTACGAGCAGTACTTC
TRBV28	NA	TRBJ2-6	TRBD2	CASSPVIAGRNSGANVLTF	TGTGCCAGCAGTCCCGTTATAGCGGGACGGAACTCTGGGGCCAACGTCCTGACTTTC
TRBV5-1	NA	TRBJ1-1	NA	CASSLDPGITEAFF	TGCGCCAGCAGCTTGGATCCGGGGATAACTGAAGCTTTCTTT
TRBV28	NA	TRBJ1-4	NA	CASNKRGTNEKLFF	TGTGCCAGCAACAAAAGGGGCACTAATGAAAAACTGTTTTTT
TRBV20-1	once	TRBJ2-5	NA	CSAKPQETQYF	TGCAGTGCAAAACCTCAGGAGACCCAGTACTTC
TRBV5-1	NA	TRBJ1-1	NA	CASRYGTPNTEAFF	TGCGCCAGCAGGTACGGGACACCGAACACTGAAGCTTTCTTT
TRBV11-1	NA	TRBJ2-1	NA	CASSLGSGQTYNEQFF	TGTGCCAGCAGCTTAGGAAGTGGACAGACCTACAATGAGCAGTTCTTC
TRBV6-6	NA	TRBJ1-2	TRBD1	CASRPRWGTGDYGYTF	TGTGCCAGCAGGCCCCGTTGGGGGACAGGGGACTATGGCTACACCTTC
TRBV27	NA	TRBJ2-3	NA	CASSLGSTDTQYF	TGTGCCAGCAGTTTGGGCAGCACAGATACGCAGTATTTT
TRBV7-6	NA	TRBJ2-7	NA	CASSQDTLDEQYF	TGTGCCAGCAGCCAGGACACCCTGGACGAGCAGTACTTC
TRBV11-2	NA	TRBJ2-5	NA	CASSFWQGGMETQYF	TGTGCCAGCAGCTTCTGGCAGGGGGGAATGGAGACCCAGTACTTC
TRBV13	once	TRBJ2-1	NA	CASSLGHTNEQFF	TGTGCCAGCAGCTTAGGGCACACCAATGAGCAGTTCTTC
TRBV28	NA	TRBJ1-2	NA	CASSLYPTNYGYTF	TGTGCCAGCAGTTTATATCCCACTAACTATGGCTACACCTTC
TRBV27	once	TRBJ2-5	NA	CASSNGITGQETQYF	TGTGCCAGCAGTAATGGGATCACAGGCCAAGAGACCCAGTACTTC
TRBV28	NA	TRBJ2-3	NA	CASSLTSTSTDTQYF	TGTGCCAGCAGTTTAACATCCACTAGCACAGATACGCAGTATTTT
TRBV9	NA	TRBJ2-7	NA	CASSVASGEYYEQYF	TGTGCCAGCAGCGTAGCAAGCGGCGAATACTACGAGCAGTACTTC
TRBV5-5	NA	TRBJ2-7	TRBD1	CASSPPGQGQYF	TGTGCCAGCAGCCCACCGGGACAGGGTCAGTACTTC
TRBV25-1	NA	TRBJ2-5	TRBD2	CASSDLAGGWETQYF	TGTGCCAGCAGTGATTTAGCGGGAGGATGGGAGACCCAGTACTTC
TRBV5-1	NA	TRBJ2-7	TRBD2	CASRREAGYEQYF	TGCGCCAGCAGGCGGGAGGCTGGGTACGAGCAGTACTTC
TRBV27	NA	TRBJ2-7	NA	CASSFQPLLSYEQYF	TGTGCCAGCAGTTTTCAGCCACTATTATCCTACGAGCAGTACTTC
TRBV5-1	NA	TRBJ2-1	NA	CASSHPGSYNEQFF	TGCGCCAGCAGCCACCCCGGATCCTACAATGAGCAGTTCTTC
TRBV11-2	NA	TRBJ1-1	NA	CASSLGGLEAFF	TGTGCCAGCAGCTTAGGGGGCCTTGAAGCTTTCTTT
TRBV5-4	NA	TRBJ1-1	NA	CASSLSGANTEAFF	TGTGCCAGCAGCTTGAGCGGGGCGAACACTGAAGCTTTCTTT
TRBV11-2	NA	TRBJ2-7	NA	CASSLDPAKTYEQYF	TGTGCCAGCAGCTTAGATCCTGCGAAAACTTACGAGCAGTACTTC
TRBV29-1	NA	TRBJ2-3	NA	CSVEGGDTQYF	TGCAGCGTCGAGGGGGGGGATACGCAGTATTTT
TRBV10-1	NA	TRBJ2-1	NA	CASSESTLSYNEQFF	TGCGCCAGCAGTGAGTCCACTCTCTCCTACAATGAGCAGTTCTTC
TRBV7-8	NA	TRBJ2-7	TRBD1	CASSLSRGLTGKRYEQYF	TGTGCCAGCAGCCTTAGCCGGGGTTTGACAGGGAAAAGATACGAGCAGTACTTC
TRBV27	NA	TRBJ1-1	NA	CASSFGWETFF	TGTGCCAGCAGTTTCGGATGGGAAACTTTCTTT
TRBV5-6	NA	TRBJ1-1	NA	CASSLAGSSQGAFF	TGTGCCAGCAGCTTGGCGGGGTCGTCCCAGGGAGCTTTCTTT
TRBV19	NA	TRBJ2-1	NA	CASSFSRGDEQFF	TGTGCCAGTAGTTTCTCCCGAGGCGATGAGCAGTTCTTC
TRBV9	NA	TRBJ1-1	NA	CASSPQSRGPNTEAFF	TGTGCCAGCAGCCCCCAATCTCGCGGGCCGAACACTGAAGCTTTCTTT